A single sample gave rise to the 14 T cell receptor beta chains below, sequenced in a study of T-cell memory formation after mild COVID-19. Using its own MiXCR run on the 5' RACE reads, TCRdb lists one record per CDR3 protein. This sample carries about half a million distinct CDR3 sequences, over 15% of them seen once, and the ten largest clones take over 9%. Sequenced material: PBMCs or a T cell subset sorted from them (not recorded which). These receptor sequences come from an adult woman who had mild COVID-19 (a few samples of this study predate the infection). Cell type and time point are not known.

This clonotype occurred a few times. This chain connects TRBV24-1 to TRBJ2-2; TRBD1 or TRBD2 may be the D gene (5 bases each). The germline V gene encodes CDR1 KGHDR and CDR2 SFDVKD. V gave up 3 bases and J gave up 3 bases, with 10 bases separating them. The CDR3 totals 15 residues. DNA for the CDR3: TGTGCCACCAGTGATCCGGGACGGCACACCGGGGAGCTGTTTTTT. It encodes CATSDPGRHTGELFF.

A single count supports this clonotype. V gene TRBV2 combines with J gene TRBJ2-3, with 10 nucleotides matching TRBD2. This CDR3 has 18 amino acids. Germline assignment: CDR1 SNHLY and CDR2 FYNNEI. J was trimmed by 2 bases and V by 2 bases; bases with no gene match: 10. CDR3 protein: CASSELLAGDTFTDTQYF. Here the CDR3 DNA reads TGTGCCAGCAGTGAATTGCTAGCGGGAGATACCTTCACAGATACGCAGTATTTT.

This clonotype has only a few counts. The chain employs TRBV4-1 and TRBJ2-1, with 9 bases that match TRBD2. The germline V gene has CDR1 MGHRA and CDR2 YSYEKL. The CDR3 has 16 residues. Trimming cost V 1 base and J 0 bases; bases outside gene matches: 1. The CDR3 is CASSQGLAASYNEQFF. CDR3 DNA sequence: TGCGCCAGCAGCCAAGGACTAGCGGCCTCCTACAATGAGCAGTTCTTC.

This clonotype was seen a few times. One end of the junction is discordant with germline, which a read error may explain. V and J are TRBV7-7 and TRBJ2-5, with D tentatively TRBD2 (5 bases). The CDR3 totals 13 residues. The germline V gene encodes CDR1 SSHAT and CDR2 FNYEAQ (reference sequence). This chain's CDR3 is CASSLGPGKTQYF. In DNA, the CDR3 is TGTGCTAGCAGCTTAGGCCCGGGGAAGACCCAGTACTTC.

This clonotype was counted ten times or more. This rearrangement joins TRBV3-1 to TRBJ2-2; D is unresolved. Deletions cut 3 bases from V and 5 bases from J, with 13 bases between. The CDR3 totals 15 residues. In germline, CDR1 is LGHDT, CDR2 YNNKEL (reference sequence). CDR3 residues: CASSQMVGSTGELFF. For the CDR3, the DNA is TGTGCCAGCAGCCAGATGGTTGGGTCAACCGGGGAGCTGTTTTTT.

J is TRBJ2-5 and V is TRBV4-1; D is unresolved. The CDR3 contains 14 residues. Trimming pared 5 bases from V and 4 bases from J, leaving 14 bases between. Germline V gene data show CDR1 as MGHRA and CDR2 as YSYEKL. The CDR3 coding sequence is TGCGCCAGCAGCGCCCAGCCTGCAGGAGAGACCCAGTACTTC. It codes for CASSAQPAGETQYF.

This clonotype was found a few times. The chain is built from TRBV24-1 and TRBJ1-5; D call uncertain. The CDR3 consists of 13 residues. Trimming took off 4 bases at V and 3 bases at J, with 6 bases between the two ends. From germline, CDR1 is KGHDR and CDR2 SFDVKD. CDR3 loop: CATSDRINQPQHF. Here the CDR3 DNA reads TGTGCCACCAGTGACCGAATCAATCAGCCCCAGCATTTT.

This clonotype was observed a few times. This chain joins TRBV6-1 and TRBJ2-7; tentatively, D is TRBD1 (5 bases). Germline V gene lookup returns CDR1 MNHNS and CDR2 SASEGT. This CDR3 comprises 13 residues. Trimming removed 7 bases from V and 2 bases from J, with 12 bases in between. The CDR3 loop reads CASIRTSAYEQYF. CDR3 nucleotide sequence: TGTGCCAGCATCCGGACATCCGCCTACGAGCAGTACTTC.

Turning to this clonotype: Given a much more abundant clone one base away, this may be a read error. This chain joins TRBV6-2 or TRBV6-3 and TRBJ1-1; D unclear. This CDR3 spans 13 amino acids. Trimming stripped 7 bases from V and 4 bases from J, with 13 bases between. Germline V gene data show CDR1 as MNHEY and CDR2 as SVGEGT. For the CDR3, the DNA is TGTGCCAGCAACCATCAGGACGCCACTGAAGCTTTCTTT. Protein: CASNHQDATEAFF.

There are a few counts of this clonotype. This sequence joins TRBV18 and TRBJ2-3; TRBD1 matches at 10 bases. Germline CDR1 reads KGHSH; CDR2 reads LQKENI. CDR3 length: 16 amino acids. J gave up 1 base and V 2 bases, and 3 bases lay outside the gene matches. This CDR3 is CASSPRGQGGTDTQYF. CDR3 DNA sequence: TGTGCCAGCTCACCAAGAGGACAGGGGGGCACAGATACGCAGTATTTT.

This clonotype was found a few times. The genes are TRBV2 and TRBJ2-1; D is undetermined. Trimming stripped 3 bases from V and 8 bases from J, with 11 bases between. Looked up from germline, CDR1 is SNHLY and CDR2 is FYNNEI. The CDR3 extends over 13 amino acids. CDR3 region: CASSDPLGYEQFF. Written as DNA, the CDR3 is TGTGCCAGCAGTGATCCCTTGGGCTATGAGCAGTTCTTC.

V gene TRBV9 combines with J gene TRBJ2-1, with 8 bases lining up with TRBD2. Germline V gene sequence: CDR1 SGDLS, CDR2 YYNGEE. The CDR3 consists of 15 residues. V lost 3 bases, J lost 1 base, and 3 bases stayed unmatched. The CDR3 DNA is TGTGCCAGCAGCGCAGCGGGGGAATCCTACAATGAGCAGTTCTTC. Translation: CASSAAGESYNEQFF.

This clonotype was counted many times. In DNA, the CDR3 is TGCGCCAGCAGCCCCATTAGCGGGGGTCCTGAATACAATGAGCAGTTCTTC. As protein: CASSPISGGPEYNEQFF. The genes are TRBV4-1 and TRBJ2-1, with 9 bases lining up with TRBD2. Germline CDR1 is MGHRA and CDR2 is YSYEKL. The CDR3 sequence is 17 residues long. J was trimmed by 4 bases and V by 4 bases; bases with no gene match: 11.

V gene TRBV7-9 combines with J gene TRBJ1-2, with 8 bases that match TRBD1. This CDR3 comprises 17 residues. Trimming at V came to 5 bases and at J to 7 bases, leaving 18 bases not matched to a gene. The germline V gene has CDR1 SEHNR and CDR2 FQNEAQ (reference sequence). The CDR3 DNA sequence: TGTGCCAGCAGCCCGCCGGGACAGGCCCACCTTGAGGTTGGCTACACCTTC. Amino acid sequence: CASSPPGQAHLEVGYTF.